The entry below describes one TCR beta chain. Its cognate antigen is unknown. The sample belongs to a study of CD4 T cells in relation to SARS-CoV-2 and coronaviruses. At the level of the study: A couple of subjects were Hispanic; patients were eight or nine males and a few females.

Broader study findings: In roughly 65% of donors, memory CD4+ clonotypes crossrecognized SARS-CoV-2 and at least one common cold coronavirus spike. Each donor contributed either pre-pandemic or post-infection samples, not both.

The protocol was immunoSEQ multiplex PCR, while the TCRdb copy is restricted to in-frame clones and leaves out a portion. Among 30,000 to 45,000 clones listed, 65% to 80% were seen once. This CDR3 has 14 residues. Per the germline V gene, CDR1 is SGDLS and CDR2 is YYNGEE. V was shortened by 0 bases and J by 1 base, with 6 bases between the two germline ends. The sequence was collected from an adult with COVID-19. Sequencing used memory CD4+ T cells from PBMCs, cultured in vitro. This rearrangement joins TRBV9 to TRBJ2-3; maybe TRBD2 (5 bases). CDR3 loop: CASSVGRGTDTQYF. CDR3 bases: TGTGCCAGCAGCGTAGGGCGGGGCACAGATACGCAGTATTTT.